The rows below give T cell receptor beta chains drawn from one sample of a study of blood T cell repertoires in COVID-19. The data were produced by immunoSEQ multiplex PCR, yet TCRdb's version contains in-frame clones alone and is incomplete. The sample has about 350,000 clones; about nine tenths are singletons. The sequenced sample was peripheral blood. These receptors originate from a woman aged 55-69 years with COVID-19, enrolled during active disease. Both conserved end residues are part of each CDR3. Fields, in order: CDR3 protein, CDR3 DNA, clone size, D gene, J gene, V gene. The D gene is left open where the match is weak. The listing skips clone size in some rows; elsewhere it reads once, few, many or a size class.

CDR3aa: CASSRSGGAADTQYF
CDR3nt: TGCGCCAGCAGCCGTAGCGGGGGGGCTGCAGATACGCAGTATTTT
abundance: -
d_gene: TRBD2
j_gene: TRBJ2-3
v_gene: TRBV4-1

CDR3aa: CASSLGDRATDTQYF
CDR3nt: TGCGCCAGCAGCTTGGGGGACAGGGCCACAGATACGCAGTATTTT
abundance: -
d_gene: TRBD1
j_gene: TRBJ2-3
v_gene: TRBV5-1

CDR3aa: CASSNRGRAGNTIYF
CDR3nt: TGTGCCAGCAGCAACAGGGGGCGGGCTGGAAACACCATATATTTT
abundance: -
d_gene: TRBD1
j_gene: TRBJ1-3
v_gene: TRBV9

CDR3aa: CASTGGSFNTEAFF
CDR3nt: TGTGCCAGCACAGGGGGCTCTTTTAACACTGAAGCTTTCTTT
abundance: -
d_gene: TRBD1
j_gene: TRBJ1-1
v_gene: TRBV6-5

CDR3aa: CASREGTFEPQHF
CDR3nt: TGTGCCAGCAGGGAGGGCACCTTTGAGCCCCAGCATTTT
abundance: -
d_gene: -
j_gene: TRBJ1-5
v_gene: TRBV2

CDR3aa: CASSVTGTGKETQYF
CDR3nt: TGCGCCAGCAGCGTAACCGGGACAGGGAAAGAGACCCAGTACTTC
abundance: -
d_gene: TRBD1
j_gene: TRBJ2-5
v_gene: TRBV5-1

CDR3aa: CASRTSGGDYNEQFF
CDR3nt: TGTGCCAGCAGAACGAGCGGGGGGGACTACAATGAGCAGTTCTTC
abundance: -
d_gene: TRBD2
j_gene: TRBJ2-1
v_gene: TRBV2

CDR3aa: CASSLLGRVQYF
CDR3nt: TGTGCCAGCAGTTTGTTGGGGAGGGTGCAGTACTTC
abundance: -
d_gene: TRBD2
j_gene: TRBJ2-7
v_gene: TRBV12-3/TRBV12-4

CDR3aa: CASSPGQGKVQPQHF
CDR3nt: TGTGCCAGCAGTCCGGGACAGGGTAAGGTTCAGCCCCAGCATTTT
abundance: few
d_gene: TRBD1
j_gene: TRBJ1-5
v_gene: TRBV6-5

CDR3aa: CASSQEGAGRFNEQFF
CDR3nt: TGTGCCAGCAGCCAAGAAGGAGCGGGGCGGTTTAATGAGCAGTTCTTC
abundance: -
d_gene: TRBD2
j_gene: TRBJ2-1
v_gene: TRBV3-1/TRBV3-2

CDR3aa: CSATDSETVPQPQHF
CDR3nt: TGCAGTGCTACTGACTCCGAGACAGTCCCCCAGCCCCAGCATTTT
abundance: -
d_gene: -
j_gene: TRBJ1-5
v_gene: TRBV20-1

CDR3aa: CASSSDRVWNSPLHF
CDR3nt: TGTGCCAGCAGCTCAGACAGGGTGTGGAATTCACCCCTCCACTTT
abundance: -
d_gene: TRBD1
j_gene: TRBJ1-6
v_gene: TRBV7-9

CDR3aa: CASSLNIDRLYGYTF
CDR3nt: TGTGCCAGCAGCCTAAATATTGACAGGCTCTATGGCTACACCTTC
abundance: -
d_gene: -
j_gene: TRBJ1-2
v_gene: TRBV13

CDR3aa: CASSRGTGKVDYEQYF
CDR3nt: TGTGCCAGTAGTAGAGGGACAGGGAAGGTTGACTACGAGCAGTACTTC
abundance: -
d_gene: TRBD1
j_gene: TRBJ2-7
v_gene: TRBV19

CDR3aa: CASSPGTGGDEQYF
CDR3nt: TGTGCCAGCAGCCCCGGGACAGGGGGCGACGAGCAGTACTTC
abundance: -
d_gene: TRBD1
j_gene: TRBJ2-7
v_gene: TRBV11-3

CDR3aa: CASSQEGGALGPQHF
CDR3nt: TGCGCCAGCAGCCAAGAAGGAGGGGCTTTGGGGCCCCAGCATTTT
abundance: many
d_gene: -
j_gene: TRBJ1-5
v_gene: TRBV4-1

CDR3aa: CASSLGPSIARIGELFF
CDR3nt: TGTGCCAGCAGCTTAGGCCCCAGTATAGCACGTATCGGGGAGCTGTTTTTT
abundance: -
d_gene: -
j_gene: TRBJ2-2
v_gene: TRBV13

CDR3aa: CASSPGSTNEKLFF
CDR3nt: TGTGCCAGCAGCCCAGGATCGACTAATGAAAAACTGTTTTTT
abundance: -
d_gene: -
j_gene: TRBJ1-4
v_gene: TRBV7-9

CDR3aa: CASSSHRTGRYAFF
CDR3nt: TGTGCCAGCAGCTCCCATCGGACAGGGAGGTATGCTTTCTTT
abundance: once
d_gene: TRBD1
j_gene: TRBJ1-1
v_gene: TRBV5-5

CDR3aa: CASSPHPTNENTEAFF
CDR3nt: TGCGCCAGCAGTCCGCACCCTACTAACGAGAACACTGAAGCTTTCTTT
abundance: once
d_gene: -
j_gene: TRBJ1-1
v_gene: TRBV23-1

CDR3aa: CASSTWTSNQPQHF
CDR3nt: TGTGCCAGCAGTACCTGGACAAGCAATCAGCCCCAGCATTTT
abundance: -
d_gene: -
j_gene: TRBJ1-5
v_gene: TRBV2

CDR3aa: CASSLTRGEKLFF
CDR3nt: TGTGCCAGCTCACTCACGCGGGGCGAAAAACTGTTTTTT
abundance: -
d_gene: -
j_gene: TRBJ1-4
v_gene: TRBV18

CDR3aa: CASSYLSGTGVQPQHF
CDR3nt: TGTGCCAGCAGTTACCTTAGTGGGACAGGGGTACAGCCCCAGCATTTT
abundance: once
d_gene: TRBD1
j_gene: TRBJ1-5
v_gene: TRBV28

CDR3aa: CASSAPGTEGNYGYTF
CDR3nt: TGTGCCAGCAGCGCCCCCGGGACAGAGGGGAACTATGGCTACACCTTC
abundance: -
d_gene: TRBD1
j_gene: TRBJ1-2
v_gene: TRBV9

CDR3aa: CASSLRGGTSGVSDTQYF
CDR3nt: TGTGCCAGCAGCTTAAGGGGGGGAACTAGCGGGGTTTCAGATACGCAGTATTTT
abundance: -
d_gene: TRBD2
j_gene: TRBJ2-3
v_gene: TRBV7-8

CDR3aa: CASITATEAFF
CDR3nt: TGTGCCAGCATAACAGCCACTGAAGCTTTCTTT
abundance: -
d_gene: -
j_gene: TRBJ1-1
v_gene: TRBV2

CDR3aa: CASSSNGGNQGYGYTF
CDR3nt: TGTGCCAGCAGCTCAAACGGGGGGAATCAGGGCTATGGCTACACCTTC
abundance: -
d_gene: -
j_gene: TRBJ1-2
v_gene: TRBV7-3

CDR3aa: CASSAPTGPVAYEQYF
CDR3nt: TGTGCCAGCAGCGCACCGACAGGTCCCGTGGCCTACGAGCAGTACTTC
abundance: -
d_gene: -
j_gene: TRBJ2-7
v_gene: TRBV5-4